This record looks at one T cell receptor beta chain sequence and its context. Its antigen is not yet known. No quality values exist for individual bases; no much larger clone is one base distant. The CDR3 holds 13 amino acids from the cysteine to the phenylalanine. Of all the DNA, just the CDR3 is kept, 39 bases in frame from base 1. The germline V gene sets CDR1 to SGHTA and CDR2 to FQGNSA. V was cut back by 3 bases and J by 1 base, leaving a gap of 7 bases between them. The immunoSEQ Assay, a bias-controlled multiplex PCR, was used to amplify TCRbeta CDR3 regions from genomic DNA. Regarding the original processing steps: The number of nucleated cells in each sample was estimated by amplification of reference gene primers within the assay. To quantify the absolute abundance of each unique TCRbeta CDR3 rearrangement, sequence reads were collapsed and filtered. For each sample, productive Simpson clonality was calculated as the square root of Simpson's diversity index across productive rearrangements. The table was pulled from immuneACCESS by TCRdb, which kept in-frame rearrangements only. Such tables lose some clones; where checked, under half of the loss comes from unresolved V genes, and the rest has no known cause. The V and J calls and clone size are taken from that table; D and trimming were inferred from the DNA. Counted in this sample were 95,000 to 110,000 clones; roughly nine tenths of them appeared once. The ten largest clones capture 4.5% to 6% of the sample.

The source of the sample is a study of blood T cell repertoires in COVID-19 (dated by TCRdb to the early 2020s). Study-wide context: Samples from collaborators originated in the United States, Italy and Spain and spanned both the acute and convalescent phases of COVID-19. The prospective study material was composed of cDNA or gDNA derived from T cells, B-cell-depleted T cells, or PBMCs. Subjects who had been exposed to COVID-19, were actively infected with it, or had recovered from it provided the deeply sampled blood TCRbeta repertoires that made up the dataset. The repertoires were released in a freely available public database meant as a resource for research on the immune response to SARS-CoV-2. The samples were drawn from two sources: the first 160 participants of the ongoing ImmuneRACE study, and 1,254 subjects contributed by 6 global collaborators. The sample metadata nearly always contained a de-identified subject ID, COVID-19 status, age in years and sex. Where available, HLA class I and class II types were taken from metadata supplied by the sample provider and were not determined by assay-based typing. Study-wide conclusions, independent of this receptor: The quantity of clinical and demographic metadata differed by source and by participant and was supplied without curation.

The collaborating institutions used their own protocols to collect whole blood in K2EDTA tubes. For TCRbeta analysis, collaborators shipped samples as frozen whole blood, isolated PBMCs, or DNA extracted from either of those sample types. The chain links TRBV7-2 with TRBJ2-7; possibly the D gene is TRBD1, per 6 matching bases. The TCR was taken from a man aged 35 to 55 with active or convalescent COVID-19. Source material: peripheral blood. Read as DNA, the sequence is TGTGCCAGCAGCTTCCAGGGGTCCTACGAGCAGTACTTC. It translates as CASSFQGSYEQYF.